The rows below give T cell receptor beta chains drawn from one sample of a study of blood T cell repertoires in COVID-19. Produced via immunoSEQ multiplex PCR; TCRdb's table is partial and in-frame only. This sample yields about 320,000 clones, of which 83% are seen a single time; about 1.2% belongs to the top ten. The sequencing input was peripheral blood. Receptors originate from a woman aged 45 to 65 with acute or convalescent COVID-19. The CDR3 runs from the conserved cysteine through the conserved F or W. D genes are given only for firm matches. Clone size is stated in some rows and not others, as once, few, many or a class when expanded.

V gene,CDR3 length,J gene,clone size,D gene,CDR3 DNA,CDR3 protein
TRBV18,14,TRBJ2-2,NA,NA,TGTGCCAGCTCACCAGCAACGGGTTCCGGGGAGCTGTTTTTT,CASSPATGSGELFF
TRBV5-1,16,TRBJ2-5,NA,TRBD2,TGCGCCAGCAGCTTCGGACTAGCGGCCTTAAAAGAGACCCAGTACTTC,CASSFGLAALKETQYF
TRBV20-1,15,TRBJ2-3,NA,NA,TGCAGTGCTAGTGTGGGGGGACCTTTCACAGATACGCAGTATTTT,CSASVGGPFTDTQYF
TRBV11-2,19,TRBJ2-1,once,NA,TGTGCCAGCAGCTTTTCGGGTTCGAGAAGCCTCTTATCCTACAATGAGCAGTTCTTC,CASSFSGSRSLLSYNEQFF
TRBV4-2,18,TRBJ2-2,few,TRBD1,TGTGCCAGCAGCCAAGATAGGGCCGGGACAGGATACACCGGGGAGCTGTTTTTT,CASSQDRAGTGYTGELFF
TRBV2,14,TRBJ1-1,NA,TRBD1,TGTGCCAGCAGTCCGACAGGGGGGAACACTGAAGCTTTCTTT,CASSPTGGNTEAFF
TRBV7-2,16,TRBJ1-5,NA,TRBD1,TGTGCCAGCAGCTTAGATGGGACAGGTGGGAATCAGCCCCAGCATTTT,CASSLDGTGGNQPQHF
TRBV12-3/TRBV12-4,12,TRBJ1-1,once,TRBD1,TGTGCCAGCAGTTGGACAGGGACTGAAGCTTTCTTT,CASSWTGTEAFF
TRBV7-8,15,TRBJ2-2,NA,TRBD1,TGTGCCAGCAGCCGGACGGGACAGACCACCGGGGAGCTGTTTTTT,CASSRTGQTTGELFF
TRBV7-8,14,TRBJ1-2,NA,TRBD1,TGTGCCAGCAGCCCAGGAGGGACAGGGATGGGCTACACCTTC,CASSPGGTGMGYTF
TRBV19,15,TRBJ2-2,NA,NA,TGTGCCAGTATCGTCTCCCAGAAGGGGACCGGGGAGCTGTTTTTT,CASIVSQKGTGELFF
TRBV7-9,14,TRBJ1-1,NA,NA,TGTGCCAGCAGCTCCCTAGCAGGGGACACTGAAGCTTTCTTT,CASSSLAGDTEAFF
TRBV5-4,15,TRBJ1-6,NA,TRBD1,TGTGCCAGCAGCCCTGGACAGGGAAGAGGCTCACCCCTCCACTTT,CASSPGQGRGSPLHF
TRBV7-2,13,TRBJ1-2,NA,TRBD1,TGTGCCAGCAGTCGGGACAGGGGGCTCGGCTACACCTTC,CASSRDRGLGYTF
TRBV30,13,TRBJ1-5,NA,NA,TGTGCCTGGAGTAACTCCGTTTATCAGCCCCAGCATTTT,CAWSNSVYQPQHF
TRBV7-9,14,TRBJ2-5,NA,NA,TGTGCCAGCAGCTTCGGGGGACCCCAAGAGACCCAGTACTTC,CASSFGGPQETQYF
TRBV7-2,16,TRBJ2-2,NA,TRBD2,TGTGCCAGCAGCTTAGGACTAGCGGGAGGCACCGGGGAGCTGTTTTTT,CASSLGLAGGTGELFF
TRBV11-2,14,TRBJ2-3,NA,TRBD2,TGTGCCAGCAGCCCTAGTAGCGGGGGGAATACGCAGTATTTT,CASSPSSGGNTQYF
TRBV24-1,18,TRBJ2-2,few,TRBD1,TGTGCCACCAGTGATGCGGGAACAGGGGGCTGGATCACCGGGGAGCTGTTTTTT,CATSDAGTGGWITGELFF
TRBV7-2,15,TRBJ1-2,NA,TRBD1,TGTGCCAGCAGCCCTCGGACAGGGGCGGACTATGGCTACACCTTC,CASSPRTGADYGYTF
TRBV10-3,12,TRBJ1-2,NA,NA,TGTGCCATCAGTGACGGGAGTGAAGGCTACACCTTC,CAISDGSEGYTF
TRBV5-1,17,TRBJ1-3,once,NA,TGCGCCAGCAGCGTCCTAGCGGGGGCCCCCTCTGGAAACACCATATATTTT,CASSVLAGAPSGNTIYF
TRBV29-1,12,TRBJ1-5,once,NA,TGCAGCGTTGGTAAGGAGAATCAGCCCCAGCATTTT,CSVGKENQPQHF
TRBV6-6,14,TRBJ1-2,NA,NA,TGTGCCAGCAGTTACGCGGATTCTCGCTATGGCTACACCTTC,CASSYADSRYGYTF
TRBV7-2,14,TRBJ2-7,NA,TRBD2,TGTGCCAGCAGCTTAACTAGCGGGATACACGAGCAGTACTTC,CASSLTSGIHEQYF
TRBV20-1,16,TRBJ2-1,NA,TRBD2,TGCAGTGCTAGTATGGGACTAGCGGGGGACTACAATGAGCAATTCTTC,CSASMGLAGDYNEQFF
TRBV7-2,15,TRBJ1-1,NA,TRBD1,TGTGCCAGCAGCCCCGGGACAGGGATGAACACTGAAGCTTTCTTT,CASSPGTGMNTEAFF
TRBV7-2,15,TRBJ2-1,NA,TRBD2,TGTGCCAGCACCCTACTAGCGGCCCCGAGCGATGAGCAGTTCTTC,CASTLLAAPSDEQFF
TRBV6-2/TRBV6-3,16,TRBJ2-7,NA,NA,TGTGCCAGCAGTTACTCGAAGGGGGGGGCCCCCTACGAGCAGTACTTC,CASSYSKGGAPYEQYF
TRBV7-2,15,TRBJ1-5,few,NA,TGTGCCAGCAGCTTCGGGGGTATCGGGAATCAGCCCCAGCATTTT,CASSFGGIGNQPQHF
TRBV3-1/TRBV3-2,13,TRBJ1-1,NA,NA,TGTGCCAGCATCTCGGACAGGAACACTGAAGCTTTCTTT,CASISDRNTEAFF
TRBV19,15,TRBJ1-5,NA,NA,TGTGCCAGTAGTTCACCCGGGACACCAAATCAGCCCCAGCATTTT,CASSSPGTPNQPQHF
TRBV7-2,14,TRBJ1-1,NA,NA,TGTGCCAGCAGCTTACTCAGAGGCGGCACTGAAGCTTTCTTT,CASSLLRGGTEAFF
TRBV13,15,TRBJ1-4,NA,NA,TGTGCCAGCAGCTTAGGTTCGCAGGGGTTTGAAAAACTGTTTTTT,CASSLGSQGFEKLFF
TRBV11-2,15,TRBJ1-1,NA,NA,TGTGCCAGCAGCCCCGGGGGGCAGGGCGTCACTGAAGCTTTCTTT,CASSPGGQGVTEAFF
TRBV9,18,TRBJ1-3,NA,NA,TGTGCCAGCACCAACAATATAGGGGGTCCCACCTCTGGAAACACCATATATTTT,CASTNNIGGPTSGNTIYF
TRBV6-2/TRBV6-3,14,TRBJ1-1,NA,NA,TGTGCCAGCAGTTACCCCGGGACAAACCCTGAAGCTTTCTTT,CASSYPGTNPEAFF
TRBV27,14,TRBJ2-3,NA,NA,TGTGCCAGCAGTTTAACGGGAGATGTGGATACGCAGTATTTT,CASSLTGDVDTQYF
TRBV9,13,TRBJ2-3,once,NA,TGTGCCAGCCGAGGCGCGAGCACAGATACGCAGTATTTT,CASRGASTDTQYF
TRBV4-3,15,TRBJ2-1,NA,TRBD2,TGCGCCAGCAGCCAATTAGCGGGAGCGGGGAGTGAGCAGTTCTTC,CASSQLAGAGSEQFF
TRBV29-1,10,TRBJ1-1,NA,NA,TGCAGCACGTACTCCCCTGAAGCTTTCTTT,CSTYSPEAFF
TRBV7-3,14,TRBJ1-1,NA,NA,TGTGCCAGCAGCCCCTCGGGACAGAACACTGAAGCTTTCTTT,CASSPSGQNTEAFF
TRBV29-1,12,TRBJ1-1,NA,NA,TGCAGCGTCCAACAGGGGAACACTGAAGCTTTCTTT,CSVQQGNTEAFF
TRBV7-9,16,TRBJ2-2,few,NA,TGTGCCACCCCATCACGAGGCAATCGATGGGCCGGGGAGCTGTTTTTT,CATPSRGNRWAGELFF
TRBV19,14,TRBJ2-4,NA,TRBD2,TGTGCCAGTAGTATCCCCAGCGGGGGAAACATTCAGTACTTC,CASSIPSGGNIQYF
TRBV3-1/TRBV3-2,14,TRBJ2-1,few,TRBD2,TGTGCCAGCAGCGGGACTAGCGTATACAATGAGCAGTTCTTC,CASSGTSVYNEQFF
TRBV7-9,11,TRBJ1-2,NA,NA,TGTGCCAGCAGCCCGGACTATGGCTACACCTTC,CASSPDYGYTF
TRBV10-3,11,TRBJ1-2,NA,NA,TGTGCCCCTGGACTTTTCTATGGCTACACCTTC,CAPGLFYGYTF
TRBV5-5,15,TRBJ2-2,once,TRBD2,TGTGCCAGCAGCTCGACTAGCGGGTTCGCCGGGGAGCTGTTTTTT,CASSSTSGFAGELFF
TRBV4-1,13,TRBJ2-3,NA,NA,TGCGCCAGCAGCCAACACGGGTCGGATACGCAGTATTTT,CASSQHGSDTQYF
TRBV6-4,17,TRBJ2-2,NA,TRBD2,TGTGCCAGCAGTGACACTAGCGGGAGCTCGAACACCGGGGAGCTGTTTTTT,CASSDTSGSSNTGELFF
TRBV19,15,TRBJ2-1,NA,NA,TGTGCCAGTAGTATATCGGCGGGATCCCACAATGAGCAGTTCTTC,CASSISAGSHNEQFF
TRBV7-9,16,TRBJ1-4,NA,NA,TGTGCCAGCAGCTTAGCGGTCCAGCGAACTAATGAAAAACTGTTTTTT,CASSLAVQRTNEKLFF
TRBV5-1,16,TRBJ1-3,NA,NA,TGCGCCAGCAGTCGACAGGACAGCACTTCTGGAAACACCATATATTTT,CASSRQDSTSGNTIYF
TRBV27,17,TRBJ2-2,NA,TRBD2,TGTGCCAGCAGTTTCCGCCCCGGACTAGCAAAAACCGGGGAGCTGTTTTTT,CASSFRPGLAKTGELFF
TRBV7-4,16,TRBJ2-5,NA,TRBD1,TGTGCCAGCAGCTGGACTGGGACAGGGGATTCAGAGACCCAGTACTTC,CASSWTGTGDSETQYF
TRBV6-2/TRBV6-3,15,TRBJ2-1,NA,TRBD2,TGTGCCAGCAGCATAAGACTAGCGGCAAACAATGAGCAGTTCTTC,CASSIRLAANNEQFF
TRBV3-1/TRBV3-2,12,TRBJ2-7,NA,NA,TGTGCCAGCAGCCAAGTATACTACGAGCAGTACTTC,CASSQVYYEQYF
TRBV4-2,17,TRBJ2-2,NA,TRBD2,TGTGCCAGCAGCCAACCTACTAGCGGGTCGAACACCGGGGAGCTGTTTTTT,CASSQPTSGSNTGELFF
TRBV6-5,14,TRBJ2-7,once,NA,NA,CASSTSDSSYEQYF